This T cell receptor (beta chain) was sequenced during a study of naive and memory T cell subsets. Remarks on this clonotype: What it recognizes is unknown.

J lost 5 bases, V lost 4 bases, and 9 bases had no gene match. The CDR3 has 16 residues. Germline V lookup: CDR1 KGHSH, CDR2 LQKENI. Findings and limits, study-wide: Naive repertoires, especially CD8, held a few larger clonotypes, possibly memory cells re-expressing CD45RA.

An equimolar mix of two oligonucleotides served as the beta constant-region primer for TRBC1 and TRBC2. The ligated cDNA underwent four PCR rounds using SP2 and nested alpha and beta constant-region primers. The cDNA 3' end received a ligated single-stranded oligonucleotide carrying the SP2 primer and a 12-nucleotide UMI. TCRdb reprocessed the UMI-ligation and nested PCR reads with MiXCR, giving one entry per CDR3 protein. The sample shows about 90,000 distinct CDR3 sequences, around 11% of them seen only once. Sequencing used naive CD4+ T cells from blood. The TCR was taken from a human donor in good health. The chain combines TRBV18 with TRBJ2-2, with 8 bases identical to TRBD1. The CDR3 DNA is TGTGCCAGCTCACGTCGCCAGGGGGCGAGAACCGGGGAGCTGTTTTTT. Residues: CASSRRQGARTGELFF.